These 14 T cell receptor beta chains were all obtained from the same sample, sequenced in a study of OX40 agonist ivuxolimab in advanced cancers. Method: immunoSEQ multiplex PCR; TCRdb's copy keeps in-frame clones and lacks some. The table includes about 45,000 clones, roughly 92% detected once. The sample in question was CD4+ or CD8+ T cells sorted from blood, obtained in a trial of the OX40 agonist ivuxolimab. Every receptor here comes from an adult with an advanced solid tumor such as melanoma, head and neck, liver or kidney cancer.

This sequence joins TRBV7-9 and TRBJ2-7; TRBD1 agrees at 8 bases. The CDR3 consists of 14 residues. The ends lost 5 bases at V and 3 bases at J; junction bases unmatched: 6. Per germline, CDR1 SEHNR and CDR2 FQNEAQ (reference sequence). In nucleotides, the CDR3 is TGTGCCAGCAGCGTGACAGGGGCCGGCTACGAGCAGTACTTC. Translating it yields CASSVTGAGYEQYF.

The V gene is TRBV13, the J gene TRBJ2-1; 9 nucleotides agree with TRBD1. The CDR3 spans 16 residues. CDR1 is PRHDT, CDR2 FYEKMQ, per germline (reference sequence). Trimming removed 5 bases from V and 7 bases from J; junction bases left unmatched: 12. The DNA for the CDR3 is TGTGCCAGCAGCCAGGAGGGGGACAGGGTTGGTAATGAGCAGTTCTTC. This sequence encodes CASSQEGDRVGNEQFF.

The chain links TRBV29-1 to TRBJ2-1, with TRBD2 identical over 8 bases. The V gene end was trimmed by 0 bases and the J gene end by 7 bases; junction bases not matched to a gene: 5. Germline-derived CDR1 and CDR2 are SQVTM and ANQGSEA. This CDR3 contains 14 residues. CDR3 amino acids: CSVEDEREKNEQFF. The CDR3 bases are TGCAGCGTTGAAGACGAGCGGGAGAAGAATGAGCAGTTCTTC.

The V gene is TRBV4-1, the J gene TRBJ2-7; 9 bases align to TRBD1. The germline V gene encodes CDR1 MGHRA and CDR2 YSYEKL. The CDR3 runs 15 residues. J gave up 3 bases and V 4 bases, and 7 bases lay outside the gene matches. For the CDR3, the DNA is TGCGCCAGCAGCCGGGGGACAGGGCTCAACTACGAGCAGTACTTC. Translation: CASSRGTGLNYEQYF.

The V gene is TRBV6-6, the J gene TRBJ2-7; no definite D call. Trimming took off 2 bases at V and 5 bases at J, with 7 bases between the two ends. From germline, CDR1 is MNHNY and CDR2 SVGAGI (reference sequence). CDR3 length: 12 residues. Here the CDR3 reads CASSYRVHEQYF. DNA of the CDR3: TGTGCCAGCAGTTACAGGGTCCACGAGCAGTACTTC.

The chain joins TRBV13 to TRBJ2-6; D uncertain. CDR1 is PRHDT and CDR2 is FYEKMQ in the germline V gene (reference sequence). The V and J ends lost 5 bases and 4 bases respectively, with 3 bases between them. The CDR3 is made up of 12 amino acids. The chain's CDR3 is CASSRGANVLTF. CDR3 sequence (DNA): TGTGCCAGCAGCCGCGGGGCCAACGTCCTGACTTTC.

The chain uses TRBV5-4 and TRBJ2-5, with 10 bases identical to TRBD1. V trimming: 3 bases; J trimming: 3 bases; junction bases outside the gene matches: 8. Per the germline V gene, CDR1 is SGHNT and CDR2 is YYREEE (reference sequence). This CDR3 is 16 amino acids long. The chain's CDR3 is CASSSGTGAVEETQYF. CDR3 nucleotide sequence: TGTGCCAGCAGCTCCGGGACAGGGGCCGTCGAAGAGACCCAGTACTTC.

This clone was detected only a few times. The V gene is TRBV6-5, the J gene TRBJ1-1; D remains ambiguous. Germline V gene lookup returns CDR1 MNHEY and CDR2 SVGAGI. The V and J ends lost 8 bases and 0 bases respectively, with 7 bases between them. The CDR3 has 12 amino acids. The CDR3 nucleotides read TGTGCCAGCCTTGGCCTGAACACTGAAGCTTTCTTT. It yields the protein CASLGLNTEAFF.

Points on this clone: This is likely a read error, given that the CDR3 carries no conserved phenylalanine or tryptophan at its end. Because the CDR3's place on the DNA is in doubt, the DNA is left out and the CDR3 is given as listed by TCRdb. The gene calls are TRBV21-1 and TRBJ2-4. TRBV21-1 is flagged as a pseudogene. The CDR3 is 9 residues long, ends included. The CDR3 loop reads CASSRSGER.

The chain is built from TRBV19 and TRBJ1-5; the match to TRBD1 covers 9 bases. Trimming at V came to 7 bases and at J to 3 bases, leaving 13 bases not matched to a gene. The germline gives CDR1 LNHDA, CDR2 SQIVND (reference sequence). CDR3 length: 17 residues. CDR3 in DNA: TGTGCCAGTATCCGGGACAGGGCACTTCTCATCAATCAGCCCCAGCATTTT. Translated: CASIRDRALLINQPQHF.

The chain links TRBV19 to TRBJ2-7, with TRBD2 matching over 7 bases. V trimming: 8 bases; J trimming: 0 bases; junction bases outside the gene matches: 7. The CDR3 has 14 residues. CDR1 and CDR2 from the germline V gene are LNHDA and SQIVND (reference sequence). The DNA for the CDR3 is TGTGCCAGTTCCTTTACGGGAGGCTCCTACGAGCAGTACTTC. Residues: CASSFTGGSYEQYF.

The rearrangement uses TRBV15 and TRBJ2-1; D may be TRBD2 (7 bases). The CDR3 length is 18 residues. CDR1 is LNHNV and CDR2 is YYDKDF in the germline V gene (reference sequence). V dropped 1 base and J dropped 3 bases, with 19 bases sitting between them. The CDR3 region is CATSRGLAPKGDYNEQFF. CDR3 sequence (DNA): TGTGCCACCAGCAGAGGACTAGCCCCGAAGGGGGACTACAATGAGCAGTTCTTC.

CDR3 sequence: CASSLGTGLQETQYF. The CDR3 nucleotides read TGTGCCAGCAGCTTAGGGACAGGACTTCAAGAGACCCAGTACTTC. The J gene is TRBJ2-5, the V gene TRBV11-2; 7 bases match TRBD1. Germline values: CDR1 SGHAT, CDR2 FQNNGV. The V gene end was trimmed by 1 base and the J gene end by 2 bases; junction bases not matched to a gene: 4. This CDR3 comprises 15 residues.

This clone was counted a single time. This sequence joins TRBV28 and TRBJ1-5; D gene unclear. This CDR3 is 16 amino acids long. Trimming removed 7 bases at V and 0 bases at J, with 16 bases between. Germline values: CDR1 MDHEN, CDR2 SYDVKM. Written as DNA, the CDR3 is TGTGCCAGCACTCCTTATAACACCTATAGCAATCAGCCCCAGCATTTT. It translates to CASTPYNTYSNQPQHF.